This T cell receptor beta chain originates from a study of T cell changes during pregnancy in multiple sclerosis. The CDR3 sequence is 19 residues long. V was trimmed by 1 base and J by 2 bases, leaving 22 bases between them. Per germline, CDR1 SGHVS and CDR2 FNYEAQ. Clones were read by immunoSEQ multiplex PCR, and TCRdb kept only the in-frame ones, dropping some. This repertoire shows about 50,000 clones, 90% to 95% found once; its top ten account for 3.5% to 5%. Material: CD8+ T cells from peripheral blood mononuclear cells, obtained in the first trimester of pregnancy. The TCR sequence derives from a female donor with multiple sclerosis, enrolled in a pregnancy study. The chain combines TRBV7-6 with TRBJ2-3, with a possible D match to TRBD2 (6 bases). The CDR3 nucleotides are TGTGCCAGCAGCTTAGGCTACGGCCCTAGCGCTTACCTCACAGATACGCAGTATTTT. It is translated as CASSLGYGPSAYLTDTQYF.